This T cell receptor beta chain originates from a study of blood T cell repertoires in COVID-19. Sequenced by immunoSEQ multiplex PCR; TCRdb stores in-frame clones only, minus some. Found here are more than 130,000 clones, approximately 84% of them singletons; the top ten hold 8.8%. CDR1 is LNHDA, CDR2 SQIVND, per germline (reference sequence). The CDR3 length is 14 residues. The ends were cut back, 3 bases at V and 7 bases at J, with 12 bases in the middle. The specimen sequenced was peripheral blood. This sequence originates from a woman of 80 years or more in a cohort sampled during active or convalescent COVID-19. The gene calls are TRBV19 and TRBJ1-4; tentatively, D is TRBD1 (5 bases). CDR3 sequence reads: CASSIGRGSEKLFF. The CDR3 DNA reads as TGTGCCAGTAGTATCGGACGGGGGAGTGAAAAACTGTTTTTT.